The present entry profiles one T cell receptor (beta chain) with its context. What it recognizes is unknown. Stated time point: newly diagnosed GD, antithyroid drugs for less than 3 months. The TCR library used RNA extracted from PBMCs. The sample comes from a study of regulatory T cells in long-lasting Graves disease. Overall study: Graves' cases, newly diagnosed, had used antithyroid drugs under 3 months. Study results and limitations: Reduced TCR diversity was observed in persistent Graves' patients versus newly diagnosed patients.

Libraries of TCR beta came from iRepertoire HTBI primers plus Arm-PCR of CDR3 regions. TCRdb used MiXCR to reprocess the multiplex PCR reads, holding one entry per CDR3 protein. Of around 450,000 distinct CDR3 sequences in the sample, roughly 15% were seen once. The germline V gene encodes CDR1 SGHTS and CDR2 YDEGEE. There are 17 residues in the CDR3. The ends were cut back, 0 bases at V and 4 bases at J, with 18 bases in the middle. In addition, the sample was reused for a study of T cells in Graves' hyperthyroidism and ophthalmopathy. According to that study: Most clonotypes expanded in the thyroid (above 0.001) were also present in blood.

The specimen was peripheral blood mononuclear cells (PBMCs), collected at new diagnosis, from a patient treated with antithyroid drugs. This chain uses TRBV5-8 with TRBJ2-3; D is unresolved. The receptor's source is a man aged 35 to 55 with Graves disease. The DNA for the CDR3 is TGTGCCAGCAGCTTGGCCGTGAACACACGACTTTCAGATACGCAGTATTTT. Its protein is CASSLAVNTRLSDTQYF. Combining the CDR3 with reference TRBV5-8 and TRBJ2-3 gives the whole variable domain EAGVTQSPTHLIKTRGQQATLRCSPISGHTSVYWYQQALGLGLQFLLWYDEGEERNRGNFPPRFSGRQFPNYSSELNVNALELEDSALYLCASSLAVNTRLSDTQYFGPGTRLTVL.